This is a list of T cell receptor beta chains from one sample in a study of CD8 T cells in Susac syndrome. TCRdb called the immunoSEQ multiplex PCR reads again in MiXCR, with one record for every CDR3 protein. The repertoire holds some 180,000 distinct CDR3 sequences, with 91% as singletons. The sample was CD4+ T cells from PBMCs. The receptors here all came from a human donor with Susac syndrome. The CDR3 runs from the conserved cysteine through the conserved F or W. The order of the fields is V gene, J gene, clone size, CDR3 protein. Clone size, where shown, is once, few, many, or a class for clones that have expanded.

v_gene: TRBV6-1
j_gene: TRBJ2-7
abundance: NA
CDR3aa: CASLTSGGRYEQYF

v_gene: TRBV10-2
j_gene: TRBJ1-6
abundance: NA
CDR3aa: CASRQGIGSPLHF

v_gene: TRBV12-3/TRBV12-4
j_gene: TRBJ2-1
abundance: NA
CDR3aa: CASSGQGRDEQFF

v_gene: TRBV20-1
j_gene: TRBJ2-5
abundance: NA
CDR3aa: CSARQGGTQYF

v_gene: TRBV28
j_gene: TRBJ1-2
abundance: once
CDR3aa: CASRAPFGQIIYGYTF

v_gene: TRBV27
j_gene: TRBJ1-2
abundance: NA
CDR3aa: CASRPSLYGGYTF

v_gene: TRBV5-1
j_gene: TRBJ2-5
abundance: NA
CDR3aa: CASSSGLTRETQYF

v_gene: TRBV6-5
j_gene: TRBJ1-1
abundance: NA
CDR3aa: CASSYRPRNTEAFF

v_gene: TRBV15
j_gene: TRBJ1-5
abundance: NA
CDR3aa: CATSRDPRGPPGGNQPQHF

v_gene: TRBV28
j_gene: TRBJ1-1
abundance: once
CDR3aa: CASSQEGGVHTEAFF

v_gene: TRBV7-9
j_gene: TRBJ1-1
abundance: NA
CDR3aa: CASSVQGAEAFF

v_gene: TRBV30
j_gene: TRBJ2-2
abundance: NA
CDR3aa: CAWRGQGGAGELFF

v_gene: TRBV2
j_gene: TRBJ1-2
abundance: NA
CDR3aa: CASSIRDRGGYTF

v_gene: TRBV4-1
j_gene: TRBJ1-2
abundance: NA
CDR3aa: CASSRGQGVDYGYTF

v_gene: TRBV3-1
j_gene: TRBJ2-7
abundance: NA
CDR3aa: CASSRPRIRDRGHEQYF

v_gene: TRBV12-3/TRBV12-4
j_gene: TRBJ1-5
abundance: NA
CDR3aa: CASSPLSGGNQPQHF

v_gene: TRBV3-1
j_gene: TRBJ2-7
abundance: NA
CDR3aa: CASSQRDRGEQYF

v_gene: TRBV7-9
j_gene: TRBJ1-5
abundance: NA
CDR3aa: CASSTQGNQPQHF

v_gene: TRBV6-5
j_gene: TRBJ1-6
abundance: NA
CDR3aa: CASSNRQGTSPLHF

v_gene: TRBV5-6
j_gene: TRBJ1-2
abundance: NA
CDR3aa: CASSLRQGNGYTF

v_gene: TRBV18
j_gene: TRBJ2-1
abundance: once
CDR3aa: CASSPVLQFPSGSSTYNEQFF

v_gene: TRBV28
j_gene: TRBJ2-7
abundance: NA
CDR3aa: CASSFAGEGLGEQYF

v_gene: TRBV20-1
j_gene: TRBJ1-1
abundance: NA
CDR3aa: CSAPLRVANTEAFF

v_gene: TRBV3-1
j_gene: TRBJ2-7
abundance: once
CDR3aa: CASSQRDRGYEQYF

v_gene: TRBV29-1
j_gene: TRBJ2-7
abundance: NA
CDR3aa: CSARGQSYEQYF

v_gene: TRBV30
j_gene: TRBJ1-1
abundance: NA
CDR3aa: CAWTEGPYDTTEAFF

v_gene: TRBV19
j_gene: TRBJ2-1
abundance: NA
CDR3aa: CASSIAGVGSYNEQFF

v_gene: TRBV20-1
j_gene: TRBJ1-6
abundance: NA
CDR3aa: CSAAGQNNSPLHF

v_gene: TRBV24-1
j_gene: TRBJ2-5
abundance: NA
CDR3aa: CATSDSQGSWETQYF

v_gene: TRBV5-1
j_gene: TRBJ1-1
abundance: NA
CDR3aa: CASSRVGQEGSNTEAFF

v_gene: TRBV20-1
j_gene: TRBJ2-7
abundance: NA
CDR3aa: CSASAPGYMDEQYF

v_gene: TRBV4-1
j_gene: TRBJ1-4
abundance: NA
CDR3aa: CASSQGGAGEKLFF

v_gene: TRBV30
j_gene: TRBJ2-7
abundance: NA
CDR3aa: CAWSVTYEQYF

v_gene: TRBV11-2
j_gene: TRBJ2-7
abundance: NA
CDR3aa: CASSWDTIREQYF

v_gene: TRBV5-1
j_gene: TRBJ1-4
abundance: NA
CDR3aa: CASSLRGATNEKLFF

v_gene: TRBV9
j_gene: TRBJ2-1
abundance: NA
CDR3aa: CASSVVSGGAINEQFF

v_gene: TRBV2
j_gene: TRBJ2-3
abundance: NA
CDR3aa: CASILSGSWRDTQYF

v_gene: TRBV5-6
j_gene: TRBJ1-1
abundance: NA
CDR3aa: CASRATGTDFMNTEAFF

v_gene: TRBV21-1
j_gene: TRBJ1-1
abundance: NA
CDR3aa: CASSKVCPRGLGTEAFF

v_gene: TRBV12-3/TRBV12-4
j_gene: TRBJ2-1
abundance: NA
CDR3aa: CASSIRTSLDSYNEQFF

v_gene: TRBV20-1
j_gene: TRBJ1-2
abundance: NA
CDR3aa: CSASAGGGYGYTF

v_gene: TRBV27
j_gene: TRBJ2-1
abundance: once
CDR3aa: CASSSSLRRTIEQFF

v_gene: TRBV3-1
j_gene: TRBJ2-1
abundance: NA
CDR3aa: CASSQEIGPSYNEQFF

v_gene: TRBV5-1
j_gene: TRBJ2-1
abundance: NA
CDR3aa: CASSPQGQGSYNEQFF

v_gene: TRBV5-4
j_gene: TRBJ1-2
abundance: NA
CDR3aa: CASSLGGTNIYGYTF

v_gene: TRBV7-9
j_gene: TRBJ2-3
abundance: NA
CDR3aa: CASSLRQGGTGDITDTQYF

v_gene: TRBV9
j_gene: TRBJ2-3
abundance: NA
CDR3aa: CASSVELVTDTQYF

v_gene: TRBV6-2/TRBV6-3
j_gene: TRBJ2-5
abundance: NA
CDR3aa: CASSYGLAGGKETQYF

v_gene: TRBV20-1
j_gene: TRBJ2-3
abundance: NA
CDR3aa: CSVETSGSTDTQYF

v_gene: TRBV20-1
j_gene: TRBJ1-3
abundance: NA
CDR3aa: CSAGDTAGNTIYF

v_gene: TRBV20-1
j_gene: TRBJ1-1
abundance: NA
CDR3aa: CGRRAAYTEAFF